Listed here is a single TCR beta chain. This sample stems from a study of blood T cell repertoires in COVID-19. Study as a whole: Recovered participants had two consecutive negative NP/OP PCR tests, healthcare professional clearance, or symptom resolution. T cells, B-cell-depleted T cells, or PBMCs supplied cDNA or gDNA.

In germline, CDR1 is SGHNT, CDR2 YYREEE (reference sequence). This CDR3 comprises 14 residues. V was cut by 9 bases and J by 1 base, with 16 bases left in between. Using immunoSEQ multiplex PCR, the repertoire was profiled, and TCRdb retains in-frame clones only, with some absent. Seen here are roughly 150,000 clones, roughly 84% observed once, and the top ten hold roughly 4.3%. Enrolled through a virtual design, the participants were between 18 and 89 years of age and came from about two dozen US areas. Participants had their cohort set by participant-reported clinical history. The chain carries TRBV5-4 and TRBJ1-1, with D maybe TRBD1 (6 bases). This sequence originates from a man between 45 and 60 years old in a cohort exposed to, infected with or recovered from COVID-19 (not recorded which). The source material was PBMCs or T cells enriched from blood (not recorded which). Written as DNA, the CDR3 is TGTGCCAACACCATGGCAGGGGCGAACACTGAAGCTTTCTTT. Amino acid sequence: CANTMAGANTEAFF.